What follows are 5 T cell receptor beta chains derived from one specimen sequenced in a study of T cells in Graves' hyperthyroidism and ophthalmopathy. Amplification of TCR beta CDR3 regions used RNA as the template. HTBI primers were employed in a first-round RT-PCR of the TCR CDR3. TCRdb itself ran the multiplex PCR reads through MiXCR, one entry per CDR3 protein. The table records under 600,000 distinct CDR3 sequences, more than 15% of them present only once. The sequenced material came from blood. The receptors shown here come from a woman aged 40 to 55 with Graves' ophthalmopathy.

In its sample, this clonotype was seen a few times. The genes are TRBV30 and TRBJ1-3; D not certain. This CDR3 has 12 amino acids. CDR1 is GTSNPN, CDR2 SVGIG, per germline (reference sequence). The V and J ends lost 0 bases and 8 bases respectively, with 8 bases between them. CDR3 DNA sequence: TGTGCCTGGAGTGTAACCCCGGACACCATATATTTT. Its translation is CAWSVTPDTIYF. Drawing the rest from reference TRBV30 and TRBJ1-3, the complete variable domain is SQTIHQWPATLVQPVGSPLSLECTVEGTSNPNLYWYRQAAGRGLQLLFYSVGIGQISSEVPQNLSASRPQDRQFILSSKKLLLSDSGFYLCAWSVTPDTIYFGEGSWLTVV.

This clonotype was seen ten or more times. The CDR3 region has the DNA TGTGCCAGCAGTCTCTCCGGGACTAGCGGGGGAAAGACCCAGTACTTC. Amino acid sequence: CASSLSGTSGGKTQYF. This chain links TRBV6-2 or TRBV6-3 with TRBJ2-5, with 14 bases aligning to TRBD2. The CDR3 spans 16 residues. Germline loops: CDR1 MNHEY, CDR2 SVGEGT. V lost 5 bases, J lost 6 bases, and 8 bases stayed unmatched.

In this sample, this clonotype turned up once. The chain has TRBV20-1 and TRBJ1-6; weak D call: TRBD1 (6 bases). This CDR3 region has 13 residues. Germline V gives CDR1 DFQATT, CDR2 SNEGSKA (reference sequence). Trimming pared 5 bases from V and 11 bases from J, leaving 16 bases between. CDR3 region: CSAGGPGVTPLHF. The CDR3 DNA is TGCAGTGCTGGGGGCCCCGGCGTCACACCCCTCCACTTT.

Many counts were recorded for this clonotype. The chain is built from TRBV20-1 and TRBJ2-1; D gene ambiguous. The CDR3 has 12 amino acids. CDR1 and CDR2 from the germline V gene are DFQATT and SNEGSKA (reference sequence). V was cut by 0 bases and J by 10 bases, with 10 bases left in between. This CDR3 is CSARDLSPEQFF. The CDR3 nucleotides read TGCAGTGCTAGAGATCTCTCACCCGAGCAGTTCTTC.

This clonotype showed up many times. V usage is TRBV11-3 and J usage is TRBJ2-1; 8 nucleotides align to TRBD2. The CDR3 runs 15 residues. Germline CDR1 SGHNT, CDR2 YENEEA. With 5 bases clipped from V and 6 bases from J, the junction kept 9 bases outside the gene matches. The CDR3 sequence: CASSLGTSGTNEQFF. In DNA form, the CDR3 reads TGTGCCAGCAGCCTAGGAACTAGCGGAACCAATGAGCAGTTCTTC.